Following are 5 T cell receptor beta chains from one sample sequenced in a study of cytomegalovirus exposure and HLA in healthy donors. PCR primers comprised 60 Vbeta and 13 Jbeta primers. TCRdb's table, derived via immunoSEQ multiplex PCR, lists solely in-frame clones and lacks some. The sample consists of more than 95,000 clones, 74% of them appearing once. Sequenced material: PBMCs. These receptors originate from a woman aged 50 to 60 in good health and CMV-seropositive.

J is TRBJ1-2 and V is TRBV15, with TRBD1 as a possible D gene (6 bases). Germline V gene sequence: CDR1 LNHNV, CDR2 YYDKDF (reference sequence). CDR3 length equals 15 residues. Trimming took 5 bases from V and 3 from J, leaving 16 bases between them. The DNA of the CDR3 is TGTGCCACCAGCTACGAGTTAGGGGGAGACTATGGCTACACCTTC. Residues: CATSYELGGDYGYTF.

CDR3 coding DNA: TGTGCCAGCAGCGCCTCGTGGCAGGGAGGGACAGATACGCAGTATTTT. Its protein product is CASSASWQGGTDTQYF. The J gene is TRBJ2-3, the V gene TRBV11-3; 7 bases are a match to TRBD2. The germline V gene encodes CDR1 SGHNT and CDR2 YENEEA. This CDR3 contains 16 residues. Unmatched junction bases numbered 11, after V lost 5 bases and J lost 3 bases.

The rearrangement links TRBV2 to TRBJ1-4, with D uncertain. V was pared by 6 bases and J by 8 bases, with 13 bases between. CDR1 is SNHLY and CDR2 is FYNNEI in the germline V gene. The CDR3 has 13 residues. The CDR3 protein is CASRDGVVEKLFF. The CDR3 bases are TGTGCCAGCAGGGACGGGGTAGTGGAAAAACTGTTTTTT. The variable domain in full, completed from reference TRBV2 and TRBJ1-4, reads EPEVTQTPSHQVTQMGQEVILRCVPISNHLYFYWYRQILGQKVEFLVSFYNNEISEKSEIFDDQFSVERPDGSNFTLKIRSTKLEDSAMYFCASRDGVVEKLFFGSGTQLSVL.

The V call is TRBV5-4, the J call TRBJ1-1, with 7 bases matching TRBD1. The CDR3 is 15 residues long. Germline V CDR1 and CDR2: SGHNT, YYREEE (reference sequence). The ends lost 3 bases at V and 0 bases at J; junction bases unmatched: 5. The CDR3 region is CASSSGTDMNTEAFF. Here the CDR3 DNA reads TGTGCCAGCAGCTCAGGGACAGACATGAACACTGAAGCTTTCTTT.

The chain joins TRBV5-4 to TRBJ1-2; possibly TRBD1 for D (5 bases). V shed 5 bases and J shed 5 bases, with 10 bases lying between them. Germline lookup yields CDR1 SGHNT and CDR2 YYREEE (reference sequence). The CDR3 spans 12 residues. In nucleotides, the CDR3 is TGTGCCAGCAGGGGACTCAAATATGGCTACACCTTC. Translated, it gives CASRGLKYGYTF.